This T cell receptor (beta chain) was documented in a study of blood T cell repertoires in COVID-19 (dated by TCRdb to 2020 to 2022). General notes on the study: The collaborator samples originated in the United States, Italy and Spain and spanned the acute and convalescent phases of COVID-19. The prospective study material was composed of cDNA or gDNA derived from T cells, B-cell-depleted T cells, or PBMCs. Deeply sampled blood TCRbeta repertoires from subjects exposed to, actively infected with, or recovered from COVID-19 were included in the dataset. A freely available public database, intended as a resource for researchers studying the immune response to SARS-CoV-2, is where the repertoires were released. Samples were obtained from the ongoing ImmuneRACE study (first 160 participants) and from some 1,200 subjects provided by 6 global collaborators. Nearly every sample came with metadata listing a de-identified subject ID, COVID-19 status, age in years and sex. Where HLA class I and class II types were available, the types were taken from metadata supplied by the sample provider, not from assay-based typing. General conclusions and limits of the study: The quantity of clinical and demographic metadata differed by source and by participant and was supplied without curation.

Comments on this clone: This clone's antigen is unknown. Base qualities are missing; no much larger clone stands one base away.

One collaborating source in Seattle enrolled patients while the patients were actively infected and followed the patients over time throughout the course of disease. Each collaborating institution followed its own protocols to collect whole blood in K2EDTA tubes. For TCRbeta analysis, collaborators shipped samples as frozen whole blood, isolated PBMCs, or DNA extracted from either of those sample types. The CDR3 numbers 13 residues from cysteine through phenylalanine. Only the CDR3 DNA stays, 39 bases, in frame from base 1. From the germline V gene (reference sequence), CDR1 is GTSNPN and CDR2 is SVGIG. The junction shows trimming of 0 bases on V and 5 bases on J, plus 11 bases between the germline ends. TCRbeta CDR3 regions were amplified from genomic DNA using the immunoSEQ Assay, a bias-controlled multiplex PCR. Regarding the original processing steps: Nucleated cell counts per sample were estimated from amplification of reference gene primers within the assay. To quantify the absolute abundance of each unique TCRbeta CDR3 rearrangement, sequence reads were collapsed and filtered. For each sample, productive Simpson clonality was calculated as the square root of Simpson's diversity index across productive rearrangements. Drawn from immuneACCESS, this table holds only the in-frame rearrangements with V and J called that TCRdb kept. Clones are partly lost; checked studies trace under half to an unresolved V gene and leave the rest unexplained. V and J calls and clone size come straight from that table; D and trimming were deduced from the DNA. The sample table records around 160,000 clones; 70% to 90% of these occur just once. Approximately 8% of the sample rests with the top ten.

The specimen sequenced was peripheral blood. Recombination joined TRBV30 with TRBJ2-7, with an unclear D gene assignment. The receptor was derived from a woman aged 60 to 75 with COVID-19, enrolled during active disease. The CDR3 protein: CAWSVLPPHEQYF. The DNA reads TGTGCCTGGAGTGTACTACCCCCCCACGAGCAGTACTTC.